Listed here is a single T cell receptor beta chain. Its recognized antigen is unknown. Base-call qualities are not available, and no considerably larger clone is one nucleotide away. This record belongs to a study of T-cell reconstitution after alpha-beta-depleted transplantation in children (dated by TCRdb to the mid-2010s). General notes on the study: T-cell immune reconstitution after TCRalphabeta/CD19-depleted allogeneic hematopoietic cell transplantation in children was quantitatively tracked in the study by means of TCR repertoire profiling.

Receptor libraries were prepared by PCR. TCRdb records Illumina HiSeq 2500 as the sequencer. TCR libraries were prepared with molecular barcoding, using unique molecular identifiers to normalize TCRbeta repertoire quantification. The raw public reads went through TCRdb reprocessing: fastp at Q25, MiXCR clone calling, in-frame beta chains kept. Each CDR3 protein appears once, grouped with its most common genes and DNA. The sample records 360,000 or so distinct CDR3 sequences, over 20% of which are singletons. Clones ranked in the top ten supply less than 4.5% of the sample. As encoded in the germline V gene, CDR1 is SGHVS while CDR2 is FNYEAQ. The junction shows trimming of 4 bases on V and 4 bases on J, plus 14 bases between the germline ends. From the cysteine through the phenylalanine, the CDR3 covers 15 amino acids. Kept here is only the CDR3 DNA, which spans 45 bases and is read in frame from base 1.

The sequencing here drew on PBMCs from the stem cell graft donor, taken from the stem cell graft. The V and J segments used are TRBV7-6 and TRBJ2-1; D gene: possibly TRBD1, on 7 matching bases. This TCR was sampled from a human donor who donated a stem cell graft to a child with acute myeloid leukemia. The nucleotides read TGTGCCAGCAGCTCGGGGGACAGCGGTTACAATGAGCAGTTCTTC. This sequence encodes CASSSGDSGYNEQFF.